This paragraph reports one T cell receptor (beta chain). The data were obtained in a study of Ad26.COV2.S vaccination and SARS-CoV-2 variants. In the study overall: Intramuscular Ad26.COV2.S at 5x10^10 or 1x10^11 viral particles.

The data were produced by immunoSEQ multiplex PCR, yet TCRdb's version contains in-frame clones alone and is incomplete. The sample records some 390,000 clones, less than 90% being singletons. V shed 3 bases and J shed 7 bases, with 5 bases lying between them. CDR1 and CDR2 (germline): SGHDN, FVKESK. This CDR3 spans 11 amino acids. Treatment of the sample: roughly 20 received Ad26.COV2.S at low or high dose, single or two shots; about 5 received placebo; per-sample allocation not given. At day 63 after the first vaccine or placebo injection, samples were drawn. An 18-55-year-old adult in Boston served as donor.

The chain carries TRBV14 and TRBJ2-3; D not resolved. This specimen was peripheral blood, taken in a trial of Ad26.COV2.S vaccine versus placebo. The TCR originated in a person aged 18-60 years who received the Ad26.COV2.S COVID-19 vaccine or a placebo. The CDR3 loop is CASSHGNTQYF. Here the CDR3 DNA reads TGTGCCAGCAGCCACGGTAATACGCAGTATTTT.